The rows below give T cell receptor beta chains drawn from one sample of a study of shared clonotypes between healthy human individuals. Sequencing used immunoSEQ multiplex PCR; TCRdb keeps in-frame clones, though not all of them. Of more than 850,000 clones in the sample, more than 75% are singletons; the top ten hold 0.5% to 0.6%. Specimen: memory CD4+ T cells from PBMCs. The receptors originated from a man younger than 35 in good health. Some clones in this sample may be carry-over from other donors' samples. Each CDR3 is given with its conserved first and last residue. Fields, in order: J gene, V gene, clone size, D gene, CDR3 protein. The D gene is left open where the match is weak. Rows may omit the clone size; those that give it use once, few, many or a size class.

J: TRBJ1-1; V: TRBV5-1; size: -; D: -; CDR3: CASSSWPGMNTEAFF
J: TRBJ1-5; V: TRBV4-3; size: -; D: -; CDR3: CASSPVLGFSNQPQHF
J: TRBJ1-1; V: TRBV18; size: -; D: TRBD1; CDR3: CASSPTGQGIAEAFF
J: TRBJ1-2; V: TRBV28; size: -; D: TRBD1; CDR3: CASRLRLDRVYGYTF
J: TRBJ2-7; V: TRBV28; size: -; D: -; CDR3: CASSVNHYEQYF
J: -; V: TRBV4-1; size: -; D: -; CDR3: CASSQVIAESSYEQYF
J: TRBJ2-5; V: TRBV4-1; size: once; D: TRBD2; CDR3: CASSGVGAGASQYF
J: TRBJ2-3; V: TRBV30; size: -; D: TRBD2; CDR3: CASTIAGASTDTQYF
J: TRBJ1-5; V: TRBV14; size: many; D: -; CDR3: CASSQLPRRTYQPQHF
J: TRBJ2-2; V: TRBV2; size: -; D: TRBD1; CDR3: CASRRDRTLGELFF
J: TRBJ1-4; V: TRBV5-1; size: -; D: -; CDR3: CASSLSGADEKLFF
J: TRBJ2-7; V: TRBV27; size: -; D: -; CDR3: CASSLYNLGEQYF
J: TRBJ2-3; V: TRBV7-6; size: -; D: TRBD2; CDR3: CASSLVREGGDTQYF
J: TRBJ2-1; V: TRBV7-9; size: -; D: -; CDR3: CASSLVSMGEQFF
J: TRBJ2-7; V: TRBV7-2; size: -; D: TRBD2; CDR3: CASSVLAGLGEQYF
J: TRBJ1-1; V: TRBV25-1; size: -; D: TRBD1; CDR3: CASRRGDRGGTEAFF
J: TRBJ1-2; V: TRBV11-2; size: -; D: TRBD1; CDR3: CASSLPRDRGLGYTF
J: TRBJ1-3; V: TRBV29-1; size: -; D: -; CDR3: CSVALSGNTIYF
J: TRBJ1-1; V: TRBV2; size: -; D: TRBD1; CDR3: CASSRDRNTEAFF
J: TRBJ2-1; V: TRBV18; size: -; D: -; CDR3: CASSNTGSSYNEQFF
J: TRBJ2-2; V: TRBV5-4; size: -; D: -; CDR3: CASSPELNTGELFF
J: TRBJ2-2; V: TRBV18; size: -; D: TRBD1; CDR3: CASQGQAGELFF
J: TRBJ2-7; V: TRBV28; size: -; D: -; CDR3: CASNPGSSYEQYF
J: TRBJ2-7; V: TRBV9; size: -; D: TRBD1; CDR3: CASSVRPTGVHEQYF
J: TRBJ2-1; V: TRBV9; size: -; D: TRBD2; CDR3: CASSPLASNEQFF
J: TRBJ2-1; V: TRBV29-1; size: -; D: -; CDR3: CSVETGPSSYNEQFF
J: TRBJ2-3; V: TRBV9; size: few; D: -; CDR3: CASSGGGRVTDTQYF
J: TRBJ1-3; V: TRBV4-1; size: few; D: TRBD1; CDR3: CASSQYFMDRIGNTIYF
J: TRBJ1-2; V: TRBV6-6; size: -; D: -; CDR3: CASSYSGVGYGYTF
J: TRBJ2-7; V: TRBV9; size: -; D: -; CDR3: CASSTGQNEQYF
J: TRBJ2-1; V: TRBV5-6; size: -; D: TRBD2; CDR3: CASSLRGSGSSYNEQFF
J: TRBJ1-6; V: TRBV27; size: -; D: TRBD1; CDR3: CASSGGQGRNSPLHF
J: TRBJ1-1; V: TRBV28; size: -; D: -; CDR3: CASSSAWGGSNTEAFF
J: TRBJ1-1; V: TRBV12-5; size: few; D: -; CDR3: CASGYDRSEAFF
J: TRBJ2-1; V: TRBV15; size: once; D: TRBD2; CDR3: CATSGQLAGGAYNEQFF
J: TRBJ2-3; V: TRBV2; size: once; D: TRBD2; CDR3: CASSERGLAGATDTQYF
J: TRBJ1-5; V: TRBV28; size: few; D: -; CDR3: CASTSYRNNQPQHF
J: TRBJ2-1; V: TRBV7-9; size: -; D: TRBD2; CDR3: CASSLAQGTSIANEQFF
J: TRBJ2-7; V: TRBV5-4; size: -; D: -; CDR3: CASSSPRDSAYEQYF
J: TRBJ2-3; V: TRBV14; size: -; D: -; CDR3: CASSQERSTDTQYF
J: TRBJ1-4; V: TRBV28; size: -; D: -; CDR3: CASSLPRTFGGGKLFF
J: TRBJ2-4; V: TRBV5-4; size: -; D: -; CDR3: CAIEGDFKNIQYF
J: TRBJ2-7; V: TRBV5-1; size: -; D: -; CDR3: CATQPDGSYEQYF
J: TRBJ2-4; V: TRBV19; size: few; D: -; CDR3: CASSTAREAKNIQYF
J: TRBJ1-4; V: TRBV5-1; size: -; D: TRBD1; CDR3: CASSVGTGTEKLFF
J: TRBJ2-7; V: TRBV11-2; size: -; D: TRBD2; CDR3: CASSLDPSVREGRRYEQYF
J: TRBJ1-5; V: TRBV7-9; size: -; D: -; CDR3: CASSFPNQPQHF
J: TRBJ2-5; V: TRBV18; size: -; D: TRBD1; CDR3: CASSPTGGQTQYF
J: TRBJ2-7; V: TRBV18; size: -; D: TRBD1; CDR3: CASSPGTGGGEQYF